This is a list of T cell receptor beta chains from one sample in a study of blood T cell repertoires in COVID-19. Sequenced by immunoSEQ multiplex PCR; TCRdb stores in-frame clones only, minus some. The sample lists 300,000 to 500,000 clones, approximately 87% occurring once. Source material: PBMCs or T cells enriched from blood (not recorded which). These receptors originate from a woman aged 25 to 39 with acute COVID-19. The CDR3 runs from the conserved cysteine through the conserved F or W. The D gene is left open where the match is weak. Where a row states a size, it is once, few, many or the class of an expanded clone; other rows omit it.

size: NA
J: TRBJ1-2
D: TRBD1
V: TRBV19
CDR3: CASTGGNRDYTF
DNA: TGTGCCAGTACAGGGGGAAATAGAGACTACACCTTC

size: NA
J: TRBJ1-2
D: NA
V: TRBV5-1
CDR3: CASSLVPGLTYGYTF
DNA: TGCGCCAGCAGCTTGGTCCCGGGATTGACCTATGGCTACACCTTC

size: NA
J: TRBJ2-3
D: NA
V: TRBV7-9
CDR3: CASSFGQSTDTQYF
DNA: TGTGCCAGCAGCTTCGGACAGTCCACAGATACGCAGTATTTT

size: few
J: TRBJ1-1
D: NA
V: TRBV20-1
CDR3: CSWGMNTEAFF
DNA: TGCAGTTGGGGCATGAACACTGAAGCTTTCTTT

size: NA
J: TRBJ2-3
D: NA
V: TRBV6-2/TRBV6-3
CDR3: CASSRLDREADTQYF
DNA: TGTGCCAGCAGTAGACTAGACAGGGAGGCAGATACGCAGTATTTT

size: NA
J: TRBJ1-6
D: NA
V: TRBV6-1
CDR3: CASSDGKGVNNSPLHF
DNA: TGTGCCAGCAGTGATGGTAAAGGGGTAAACAATTCACCCCTCCACTTT

size: NA
J: TRBJ2-2
D: NA
V: TRBV24-1
CDR3: CATGLGNTGELFF
DNA: TGTGCCACGGGGCTCGGGAACACCGGGGAGCTGTTTTTT

size: NA
J: TRBJ2-7
D: TRBD2
V: TRBV19
CDR3: CASTEAGGPYEQYF
DNA: TGTGCCAGTACGGAAGCGGGGGGCCCCTACGAGCAGTACTTC

size: NA
J: TRBJ2-5
D: TRBD1
V: TRBV7-2
CDR3: CASSPGQGALETQYF
DNA: TGTGCCAGCAGCCCGGGACAGGGAGCTTTAGAGACCCAGTACTTC

size: NA
J: TRBJ1-2
D: TRBD1
V: TRBV2
CDR3: CASNEGTGANYGYTF
DNA: TGTGCCAGCAACGAAGGGACAGGCGCTAACTATGGCTACACCTTC

size: NA
J: TRBJ1-2
D: NA
V: TRBV27
CDR3: CASSLSLLGSGYTF
DNA: TGTGCCAGCAGTTTAAGCCTCCTAGGAAGTGGCTACACCTTC

size: NA
J: TRBJ2-7
D: NA
V: TRBV5-1
CDR3: CASSPQPSRSYEQYF
DNA: TGCGCCAGCAGCCCTCAACCTTCGAGGTCCTACGAGCAGTACTTC

size: NA
J: TRBJ2-7
D: TRBD2
V: TRBV5-1
CDR3: CASSSTGTSGGMDEQYF
DNA: TGCGCCAGCAGCTCCACCGGGACTAGCGGGGGGATGGACGAGCAGTACTTC

size: NA
J: TRBJ1-2
D: NA
V: TRBV5-1
CDR3: CASSLKATGENYGYTF
DNA: TGCGCCAGCAGCTTGAAAGCGACAGGAGAGAACTATGGCTACACCTTC

size: NA
J: TRBJ2-3
D: NA
V: TRBV4-1
CDR3: CASSLILGAEDTQYF
DNA: TGCGCCAGCAGCCTAATATTGGGGGCGGAAGATACGCAGTATTTT

size: NA
J: TRBJ2-2
D: NA
V: TRBV7-3
CDR3: CASSALSVGELFF
DNA: TGTGCCAGCAGCGCCCTTAGTGTCGGGGAGCTGTTTTTT

size: NA
J: TRBJ1-2
D: TRBD1
V: TRBV6-5
CDR3: CASSRDSGYYGYTF
DNA: TGTGCCAGCAGCCGGGACAGTGGTTACTATGGCTACACCTTC

size: once
J: TRBJ2-2
D: NA
V: TRBV19
CDR3: CASSTGGNTGELFF
DNA: TGTGCCAGTAGTACCGGGGGGAACACCGGGGAGCTGTTTTTT

size: NA
J: TRBJ2-1
D: TRBD1
V: TRBV19
CDR3: CASRLSRGRHNEQFF
DNA: TGTGCCAGTAGGCTCAGCAGGGGGCGTCACAATGAGCAGTTCTTC

size: once
J: TRBJ1-1
D: NA
V: TRBV7-2
CDR3: CASSLQATYTEAFF
DNA: TGTGCCAGCAGCTTACAGGCGACCTACACTGAAGCTTTCTTT

size: NA
J: TRBJ2-7
D: TRBD1
V: TRBV18
CDR3: CASSPYGPGGNYEQYF
DNA: TGTGCCAGCTCACCATACGGGCCAGGGGGCAACTACGAGCAGTACTTC

size: NA
J: TRBJ1-6
D: NA
V: TRBV27
CDR3: CASSLIVPRGSSNSPLHF
DNA: TGTGCCAGCAGTTTAATCGTCCCTAGGGGGAGTAGTAATTCACCCCTCCACTTT